The clone carrying this T cell receptor beta chain was found a few times. The germline V gene has CDR1 MDHEN and CDR2 SYDVKM. This CDR3 spans 16 amino acids. The trim removed 8 bases at V and 7 bases at J, leaving 14 bases unmatched. The record originates from a study of identical twins. TCRdb itself ran the 5' RACE reads through MiXCR, one entry per CDR3 protein. The sample shows 200,000 to 250,000 distinct CDR3 sequences, roughly 7% of them seen only once. The data were also submitted as part of a second study, on yellow fever vaccine responses in identical twins.

The J gene is TRBJ2-2, the V gene TRBV28; 9 bases map to TRBD2. The specimen sequenced was memory (CD45RO+) T cells sorted from blood. The sequence came from a woman under 30 in good health. For the CDR3, the DNA is TGTGCCAGCCCCTATCGCGGGAGGGCCCTAGGCGGGGAGCTGTTTTTT. Translating it yields CASPYRGRALGGELFF.